This TCR beta chain was profiled in a study of regulatory T cells in long-lasting Graves disease. This clonotype was picked up many times. Noted time point: newly diagnosed GD, antithyroid drugs for less than 3 months. Extracted RNA from PBMCs served as the source of the TCR library. Through Arm-PCR of CDR3 regions and iRepertoire HTBI primers, TCR beta libraries were built. TCRdb analysed the multiplex PCR reads with MiXCR anew, one entry per CDR3 protein. The table lists almost 450,000 distinct CDR3 sequences, roughly 17% of them singletons. V trimming: 2 bases; J trimming: 5 bases; junction bases outside the gene matches: 5. Per the germline V gene, CDR1 is MDHEN and CDR2 is SYDVKM. The CDR3 has 14 residues. Another study also made use of these data, one on T cells in Graves' hyperthyroidism and ophthalmopathy.

This rearrangement joins TRBV28 to TRBJ1-1; 7 bases are shared with TRBD1. This specimen was peripheral blood mononuclear cells (PBMCs), taken at new diagnosis, from a patient treated with antithyroid drugs. The receptor comes from a woman between 25 and 40 years old with Graves disease. The CDR3 region is CASSLDQGGTEAFF. Written as DNA, the CDR3 is TGTGCCAGCAGTTTAGACCAGGGGGGAACTGAAGCTTTCTTT.